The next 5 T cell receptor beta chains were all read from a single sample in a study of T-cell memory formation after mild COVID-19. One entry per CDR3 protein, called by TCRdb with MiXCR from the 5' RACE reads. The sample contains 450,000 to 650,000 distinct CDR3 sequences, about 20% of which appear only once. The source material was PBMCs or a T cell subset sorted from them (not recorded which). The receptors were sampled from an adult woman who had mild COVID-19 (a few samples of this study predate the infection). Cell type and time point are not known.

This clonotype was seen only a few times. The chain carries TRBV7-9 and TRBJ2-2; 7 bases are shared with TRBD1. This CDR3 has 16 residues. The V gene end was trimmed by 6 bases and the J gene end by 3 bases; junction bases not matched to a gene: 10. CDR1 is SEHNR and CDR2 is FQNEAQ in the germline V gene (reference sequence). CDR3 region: CASRDRGHRYTGELFF. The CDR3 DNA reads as TGTGCCAGCAGGGATAGGGGGCATCGGTACACCGGGGAGCTGTTTTTT.

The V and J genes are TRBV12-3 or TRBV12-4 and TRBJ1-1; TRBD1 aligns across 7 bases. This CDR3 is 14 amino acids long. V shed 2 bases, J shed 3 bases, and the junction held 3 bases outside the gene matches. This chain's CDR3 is CASSLKGQHTEAFF. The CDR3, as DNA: TGTGCCAGCAGTTTAAAGGGACAGCACACTGAAGCTTTCTTT.

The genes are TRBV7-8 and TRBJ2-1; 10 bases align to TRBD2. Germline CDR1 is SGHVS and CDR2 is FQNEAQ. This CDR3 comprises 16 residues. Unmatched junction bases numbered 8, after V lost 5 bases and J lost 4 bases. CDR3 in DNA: TGTGCCAGCAGCCTAAGCGGGGGGGAGATTTACAATGAGCAGTTCTTC. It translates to CASSLSGGEIYNEQFF.

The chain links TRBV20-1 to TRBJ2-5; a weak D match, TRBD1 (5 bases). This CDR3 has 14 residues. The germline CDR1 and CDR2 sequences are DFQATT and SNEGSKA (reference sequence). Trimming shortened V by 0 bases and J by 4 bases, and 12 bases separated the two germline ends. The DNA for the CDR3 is TGCAGTGCTAGAGATCCGCAGGGTCGAGAGACCCAGTACTTC. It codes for CSARDPQGRETQYF.

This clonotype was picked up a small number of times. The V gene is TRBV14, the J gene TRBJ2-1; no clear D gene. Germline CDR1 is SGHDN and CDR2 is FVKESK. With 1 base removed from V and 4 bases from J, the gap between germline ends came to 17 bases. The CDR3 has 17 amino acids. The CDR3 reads CASSQGLTLIGYNEQFF. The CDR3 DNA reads TGTGCCAGCAGCCAAGGCCTAACTCTCATTGGGTACAATGAGCAGTTCTTC.